This TCR beta chain was profiled in a study of control samples from healthy donors and cancer patients. TCRdb's copy holds only in-frame clones and misses some; the assay was immunoSEQ multiplex PCR. Seen here are about 100,000 clones, more than 85% observed once, and the top ten hold 15% to 20%. Material for sequencing was blood. The TCR sequence derives from a woman aged 50 to 60 in good health.

CDR3 nucleotides: TGTGCCAGCAGCTTAACTAGCGGGAACAATGAGCAGTTCTTC. Residues: CASSLTSGNNEQFF. The chain links TRBV7-2 to TRBJ2-1, with 10 bases fitting TRBD2. V dropped 2 bases and J dropped 5; count of bases not matched to a gene: 0. Germline CDR1 reads SGHTA; CDR2 reads FQGNSA. The CDR3 is 14 amino acids.